The 9 T cell receptor beta chains given below trace back to one sample, sequenced in a study of shared clonotypes between healthy human individuals. Only in-frame clones appear in the TCRdb table, and some are missing; sequencing was by immunoSEQ multiplex PCR. The repertoire has roughly 2.5 million clones, around 90% of them found once; the top ten carry 0.11% to 0.15%. Sequenced sample: naive CD4+ T cells sorted from blood. Subset meaning: CD45RA+ positively selected. The source is a man between 18 and 35 years old in good health.

V usage is TRBV18 and J usage is TRBJ1-5; the D is unclear. Per germline, CDR1 KGHSH and CDR2 LQKENI. There are 13 residues in the CDR3. With 5 bases removed from V and 7 bases from J, the gap between germline ends came to 12 bases. The DNA of the CDR3 is TGTGCCAGCTCATCCCAGAACGGCCAGCCCCAGCATTTT. Residues: CASSSQNGQPQHF. Combining the CDR3 with reference TRBV18 and TRBJ1-5 gives the whole variable domain NAGVMQNPRHLVRRRGQEARLRCSPMKGHSHVYWYRQLPEEGLKFMVYLQKENIIDESGMPKERFSAEFPKEGPSILRIQQVVRGDSAAYFCASSSQNGQPQHFGDGTRLSIL.

This clone was seen only once. V usage is TRBV5-1 and J usage is TRBJ2-2; TRBD1 matches at 7 bases. The ends lost 2 bases at V and 1 base at J; junction bases unmatched: 2. The CDR3 has 15 amino acids. The germline gives CDR1 SGHRS, CDR2 YFSETQ. CDR3 amino acids: CASSFRDRNTGELFF. The DNA of the CDR3 is TGCGCCAGCAGCTTCCGGGACAGGAACACCGGGGAGCTGTTTTTT.

V usage is TRBV21-1 and J usage is TRBJ2-7; the tabulated D call, TRBD1, remains unverified against the DNA. TRBV21-1 is described as a pseudogene. This CDR3 is built from 21 residues. DNA of the CDR3: TGTGCCAGCAGCAAAGTCCCTACAAAGGGGGCCACGTCCTGGGGCTCCTACGAGCAGTACTTC. Protein sequence: CASSKVPTKGATSWGSYEQYF.

V usage is TRBV5-6 and J usage is TRBJ2-1, with 8 bases fitting TRBD2. CDR3 length: 14 amino acids. Germline trimming cut 2 bases from V and 4 bases from J; bases unmatched to any gene: 2. CDR1 SGHDT and CDR2 YYEEEE come from the germline V gene. In DNA, the CDR3 is TGTGCCAGCAGCTTTGGCGGGAGGTACAATGAGCAGTTCTTC. Its protein is CASSFGGRYNEQFF.

This clone was seen a few times. V usage is TRBV2 and J usage is TRBJ1-6, with D possibly being TRBD1 (6 bases). The CDR3 totals 12 residues. The germline V and J ends were trimmed by 7 bases and 8 bases, with 9 bases remaining between them. Germline V gives CDR1 SNHLY, CDR2 FYNNEI. This CDR3 reads CASNREHSPLHF. DNA of the CDR3: TGTGCCAGCAACAGGGAGCATTCACCCCTCCACTTT.

The chain employs TRBV5-6 and TRBJ2-5; TRBD2 aligns across 11 bases. The CDR3 sequence is 18 residues long. Germline V gives CDR1 SGHDT, CDR2 YYEEEE. With V trimmed by 0 bases and J by 7 bases, 14 bases remained unmatched. The CDR3 DNA reads TGTGCCAGCAGCTTGGCCGGGCAGGGACTAGCGGAAACCAGGACCCAGTACTTC. Translated: CASSLAGQGLAETRTQYF.

V and J are TRBV27 and TRBJ1-2; TRBD1 aligns across 8 bases. V was clipped by 6 bases and J by 7 bases; unmatched bases: 13. This CDR3 is built from 15 residues. The germline CDR1 and CDR2 sequences are MNHEY and SMNVEV (reference sequence). DNA for the CDR3: TGTGCCAGCAGCTCCAGGACAGGGAGGGTGGCTGGCTACACCTTC. Amino acid sequence: CASSSRTGRVAGYTF.

The V gene is TRBV14, the J gene TRBJ2-1; D uncertain. The CDR3 totals 13 residues. Trimming shortened V by 5 bases and J by 7 bases, and 12 bases separated the two germline ends. Germline V gives CDR1 SGHDN, CDR2 FVKESK. As DNA, the CDR3 is TGTGCCAGCAGCGCCTATCCCAATAATGAGCAGTTCTTC. Translation: CASSAYPNNEQFF.

This chain joins TRBV27 and TRBJ1-2; a weak D match, TRBD1 (5 bases). Germline assignment: CDR1 MNHEY and CDR2 SMNVEV (reference sequence). V was clipped by 6 bases and J by 4 bases, with 15 bases between them. The CDR3 is made up of 14 amino acids. Written as DNA, the CDR3 is TGTGCCAGCAGACCCGGGACGTCGTTCTATGGCTACACCTTC. Its translation is CASRPGTSFYGYTF.